Sequencing of this T cell receptor (beta chain) was carried out in a study of monozygotic twins with inflammatory bowel disease. TCRdb reworked the 5' RACE reads into one entry per CDR3 protein, no DNA. In all, the sample yields roughly 200,000 distinct CDR3 sequences. Germline V gene lookup returns CDR1 SGDLS and CDR2 YYNGEE. CDR3 length: 15 amino acids. V gene TRBV9 combines with J gene TRBJ2-3; the TRBD2 assignment by TCRdb is unverifiable without DNA. Sequencing was done on a sample of blood. The TCR comes from a human donor with ulcerative colitis or Crohn's disease, or a healthy co-twin of an affected twin (not recorded which). The CDR3 is CASSTTLSGSPTQYF.